The present entry profiles one TCR beta chain with its context. Its antigen remains unidentified. The data belong to a study of T cell responses to AZD1222 COVID-19 vaccine. Overall study findings and caveats: In a largely white British group with more females than males, clonal diversity was possibly underestimated. Spike-spanning, vaccine-associated CD4 TCRs were dominant at 160-218 and 743-854. Baseline antibody screening turned up just six seropositive AZD1222 recipients. Repertoire sampling was restricted to post-peak T cell response timepoints.

The length of the CDR3 is 17 residues. The germline CDR1 and CDR2 sequences are LGHNA and YSLEER. The V gene lost 0 bases and the J gene lost 0 bases, with 14 bases spanning the gap. The method was immunoSEQ multiplex PCR; TCRdb's version includes in-frame clones alone and lacks a portion of them. Of 95,000 to 150,000 clones detected, roughly 87% appear once; the ten largest clones hold just over 2.5%. The J gene is TRBJ1-1, the V gene TRBV4-3, with TRBD1 as a possible D gene (5 bases). This receptor was obtained from an adult who received the AZD1222 COVID-19 vaccine. The sample in question was peripheral blood, obtained 28 days after the second AZD1222 dose. The CDR3 protein is CASSQEGTGAMNTEAFF. For the CDR3, the DNA is TGCGCCAGCAGCCAAGAGGGGACGGGAGCGATGAACACTGAAGCTTTCTTT.